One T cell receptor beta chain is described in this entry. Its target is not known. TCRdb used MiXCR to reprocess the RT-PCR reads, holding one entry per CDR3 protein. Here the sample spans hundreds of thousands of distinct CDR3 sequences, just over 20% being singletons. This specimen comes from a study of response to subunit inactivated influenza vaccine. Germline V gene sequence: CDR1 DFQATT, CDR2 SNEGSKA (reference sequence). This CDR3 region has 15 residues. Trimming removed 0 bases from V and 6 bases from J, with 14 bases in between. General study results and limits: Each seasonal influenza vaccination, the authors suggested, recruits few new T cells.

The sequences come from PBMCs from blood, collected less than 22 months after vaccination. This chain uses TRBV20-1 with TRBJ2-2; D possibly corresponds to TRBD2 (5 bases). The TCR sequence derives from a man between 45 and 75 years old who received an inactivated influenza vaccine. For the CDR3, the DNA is TGCAGTGCTAGAGACCCCCGGATGAGGGCCGGGGAGCTGTTTTTT. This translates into CSARDPRMRAGELFF.